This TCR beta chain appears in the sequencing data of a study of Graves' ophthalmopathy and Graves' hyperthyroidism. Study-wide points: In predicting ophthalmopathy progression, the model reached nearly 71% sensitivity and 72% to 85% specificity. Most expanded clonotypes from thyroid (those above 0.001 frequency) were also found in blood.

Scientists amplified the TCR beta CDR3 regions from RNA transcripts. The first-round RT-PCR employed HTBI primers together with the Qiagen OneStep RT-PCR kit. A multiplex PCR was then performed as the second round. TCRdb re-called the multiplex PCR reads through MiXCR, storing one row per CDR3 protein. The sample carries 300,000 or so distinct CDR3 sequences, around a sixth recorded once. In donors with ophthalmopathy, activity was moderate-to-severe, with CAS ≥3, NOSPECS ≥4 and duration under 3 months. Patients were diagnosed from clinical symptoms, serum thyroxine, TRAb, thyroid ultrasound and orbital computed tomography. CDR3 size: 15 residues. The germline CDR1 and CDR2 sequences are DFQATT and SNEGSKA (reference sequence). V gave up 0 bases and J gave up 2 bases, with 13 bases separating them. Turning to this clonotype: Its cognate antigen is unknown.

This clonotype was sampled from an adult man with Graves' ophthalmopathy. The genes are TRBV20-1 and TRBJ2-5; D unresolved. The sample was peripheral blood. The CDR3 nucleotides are TGCAGTGCTAGAGATTCTTCGGTTTCGCAAGAGACCCAGTACTTC. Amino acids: CSARDSSVSQETQYF.